This entry describes one T cell receptor (beta chain). This record comes from a study of blood T cell repertoires in COVID-19. The wider study: Collection of acute and convalescent COVID-19 samples took place in the United States, Italy and Spain.

Original handling: Using reference gene primer amplification, nucleated cell counts were estimated. The method was immunoSEQ multiplex PCR; TCRdb's version includes in-frame clones alone and lacks a portion of them. V and J calls plus clone size are reproduced from that table; the DNA served to infer D and trimming. The table includes 150,000 to 200,000 clones, 80% to 90% detected once. Germline CDR1 reads SGDLS; CDR2 reads YYNGEE. With V trimmed by 3 bases and J by 6 bases, 3 bases remained unmatched. This CDR3 comprises 13 residues. The sequencing sample was made of peripheral blood. This receptor was identified in a woman aged 80 or over with COVID-19, enrolled during active disease. J is TRBJ2-1 and V is TRBV9; 7 bases line up with TRBD1. The CDR3 here is CASSAYRGNEQFF. The CDR3 bases are TGTGCCAGCAGCGCGTACAGGGGCAATGAGCAGTTCTTC.